This TCR beta chain was documented in a study of T-cell reconstitution after alpha-beta-depleted transplantation in children. Researchers prepared the TCRbeta library using unique molecular identifiers, the study reports. TCRdb passed the PCR reads through MiXCR, listing each CDR3 protein once. The profile shows about 240,000 distinct CDR3 sequences, approximately 12% of them singletons. V was clipped by 2 bases and J by 4 bases, with 10 bases between them. This CDR3 spans 14 amino acids. Germline V gene sequence: CDR1 MDHEN, CDR2 SYDVKM. This sequence was found in a human donor who donated a stem cell graft to a child with acute lymphoblastic leukemia. The chain carries TRBV28 and TRBJ2-3; D gene ambiguous. The input for sequencing was PBMCs from the stem cell graft donor, taken from the stem cell graft. The CDR3 DNA follows: TGTGCCAGCAGTTTACTGTCTAGTTCAGATACGCAGTATTTT. Its translation: CASSLLSSSDTQYF.